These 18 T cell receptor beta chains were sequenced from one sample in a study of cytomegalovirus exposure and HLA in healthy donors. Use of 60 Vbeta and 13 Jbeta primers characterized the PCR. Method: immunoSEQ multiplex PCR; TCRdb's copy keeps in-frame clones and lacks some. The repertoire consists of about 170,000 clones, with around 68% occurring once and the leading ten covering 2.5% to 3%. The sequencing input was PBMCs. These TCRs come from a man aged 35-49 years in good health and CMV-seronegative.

The CDR3 DNA is TGTGCCAGCAGTGCCACAGGGGGCTCTGGGGCCAACGTCCTGACTTTC. This translates into CASSATGGSGANVLTF. The chain recombines TRBV2 with TRBJ2-6; 8 nucleotides align to TRBD1. This CDR3 spans 16 amino acids. CDR1 and CDR2 from the germline V gene are SNHLY and FYNNEI. After removal of 4 bases from V and 0 bases from J, the junction contained 2 bases not matched to a gene.

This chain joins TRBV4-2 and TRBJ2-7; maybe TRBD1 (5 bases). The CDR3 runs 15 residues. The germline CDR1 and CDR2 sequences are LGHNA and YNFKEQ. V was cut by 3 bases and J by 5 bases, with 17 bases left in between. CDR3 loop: CASSQGAGASDEQYF. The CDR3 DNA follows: TGTGCCAGCAGCCAGGGTGCTGGGGCGTCGGACGAGCAGTACTTC.

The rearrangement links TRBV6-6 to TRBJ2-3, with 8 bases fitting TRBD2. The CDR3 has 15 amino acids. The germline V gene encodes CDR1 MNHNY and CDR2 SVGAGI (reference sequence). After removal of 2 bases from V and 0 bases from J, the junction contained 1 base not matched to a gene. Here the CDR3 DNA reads TGTGCCAGCAGTTACGAGCGGGGGAGCACAGATACGCAGTATTTT. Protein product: CASSYERGSTDTQYF.

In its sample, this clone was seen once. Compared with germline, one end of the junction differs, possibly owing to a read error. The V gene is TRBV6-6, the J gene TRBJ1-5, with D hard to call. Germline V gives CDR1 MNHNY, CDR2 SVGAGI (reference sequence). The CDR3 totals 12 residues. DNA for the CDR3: TGTGCCAGCAGTTTTAGCAGTCAGCCCCAGCATTTT. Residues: CASSFSSQPQHF.

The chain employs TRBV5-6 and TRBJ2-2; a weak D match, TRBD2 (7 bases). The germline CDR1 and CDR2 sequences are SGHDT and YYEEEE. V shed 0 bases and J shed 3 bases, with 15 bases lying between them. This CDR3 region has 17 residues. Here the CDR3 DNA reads TGTGCCAGCAGCTTGGCCACGGGGGGCGGTGACACCGGGGAGCTGTTTTTT. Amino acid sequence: CASSLATGGGDTGELFF.

In DNA form, the CDR3 reads TGTGCCAGCAGGGACCCGGGGCAGGGGAACATTCAGTACTTC. Protein sequence: CASRDPGQGNIQYF. V and J are TRBV7-9 and TRBJ2-4; D perhaps matches TRBD1 (6 bases). The CDR3 is made up of 14 amino acids. V shed 6 bases and J shed 7 bases, with 16 bases lying between them. Germline V lookup: CDR1 SEHNR, CDR2 FQNEAQ (reference sequence). Full variable domain (remainder filled in from reference TRBV7-9 and TRBJ2-4): DTGVSQNPRHKITKRGQNVTFRCDPISEHNRLYWYRQTLGQGPEFLTYFQNEAQLEKSRLLSDRFSAERPKGSFSTLEIQRTEQGDSAMYLCASRDPGQGNIQYFGAGTRLSVL.

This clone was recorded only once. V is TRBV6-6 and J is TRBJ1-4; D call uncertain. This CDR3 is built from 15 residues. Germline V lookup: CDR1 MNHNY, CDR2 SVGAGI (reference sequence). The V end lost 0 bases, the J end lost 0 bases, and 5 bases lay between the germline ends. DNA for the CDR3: TGTGCCAGCAGTTACTCCGGGGCAACTAATGAAAAACTGTTTTTT. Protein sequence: CASSYSGATNEKLFF.

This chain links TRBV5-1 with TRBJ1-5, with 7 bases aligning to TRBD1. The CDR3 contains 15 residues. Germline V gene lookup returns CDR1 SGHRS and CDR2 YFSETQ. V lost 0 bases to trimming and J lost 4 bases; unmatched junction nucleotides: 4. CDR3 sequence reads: CASSLEGAWNQPQHF. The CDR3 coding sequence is TGCGCCAGCAGCTTGGAGGGGGCTTGGAATCAGCCCCAGCATTTT.

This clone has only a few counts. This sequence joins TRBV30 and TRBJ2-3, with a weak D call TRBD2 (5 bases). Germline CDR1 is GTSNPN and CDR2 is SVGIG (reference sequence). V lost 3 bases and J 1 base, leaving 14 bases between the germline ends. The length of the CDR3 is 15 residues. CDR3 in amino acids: CAWRSGEVGTDTQYF. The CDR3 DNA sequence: TGTGCCTGGAGGTCCGGGGAAGTAGGCACAGATACGCAGTATTTT.

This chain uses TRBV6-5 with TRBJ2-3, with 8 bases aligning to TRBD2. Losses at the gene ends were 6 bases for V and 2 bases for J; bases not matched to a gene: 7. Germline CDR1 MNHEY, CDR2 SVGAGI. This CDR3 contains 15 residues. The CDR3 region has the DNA TGTGCCAGCAGCCTCAGCGGGGGTAACACAGATACGCAGTATTTT. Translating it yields CASSLSGGNTDTQYF.

DNA for the CDR3: TGTGCCAGCAGTGAAGAGGCAGGGGCGGACGAGCAGTACTTC. Translated, it gives CASSEEAGADEQYF. J is TRBJ2-7 and V is TRBV2; TRBD1 is a possible D gene (6 bases). Trimming pared 1 base from V and 5 bases from J, leaving 12 bases between. Germline CDR1 reads SNHLY; CDR2 reads FYNNEI. The CDR3 totals 14 residues.

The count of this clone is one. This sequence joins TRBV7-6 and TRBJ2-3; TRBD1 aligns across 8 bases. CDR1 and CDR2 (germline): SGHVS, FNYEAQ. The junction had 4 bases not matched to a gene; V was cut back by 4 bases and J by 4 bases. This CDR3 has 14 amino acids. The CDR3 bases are TGTGCCAGCAGCTCGACAGGGGTCCCAGATACGCAGTATTTT. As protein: CASSSTGVPDTQYF.

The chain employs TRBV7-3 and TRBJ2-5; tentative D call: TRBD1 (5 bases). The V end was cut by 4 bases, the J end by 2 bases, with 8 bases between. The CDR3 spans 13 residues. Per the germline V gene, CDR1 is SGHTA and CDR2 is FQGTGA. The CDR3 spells CASSSTAQETQYF. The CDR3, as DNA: TGTGCCAGCAGCTCGACAGCTCAAGAGACCCAGTACTTC.

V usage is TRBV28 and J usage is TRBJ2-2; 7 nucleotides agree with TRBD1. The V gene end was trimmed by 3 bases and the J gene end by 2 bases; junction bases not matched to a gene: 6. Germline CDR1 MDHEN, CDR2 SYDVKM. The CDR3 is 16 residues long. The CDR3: CASSFSRQGNTGELFF. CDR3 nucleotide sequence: TGTGCCAGCAGTTTTAGTCGACAGGGTAACACCGGGGAGCTGTTTTTT. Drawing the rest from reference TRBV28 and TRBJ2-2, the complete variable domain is DVKVTQSSRYLVKRTGEKVFLECVQDMDHENMFWYRQDPGLGLRLIYFSYDVKMKEKGDIPEGYSVSREKKERFSLILESASTNQTSMYLCASSFSRQGNTGELFFGEGSRLTVL.

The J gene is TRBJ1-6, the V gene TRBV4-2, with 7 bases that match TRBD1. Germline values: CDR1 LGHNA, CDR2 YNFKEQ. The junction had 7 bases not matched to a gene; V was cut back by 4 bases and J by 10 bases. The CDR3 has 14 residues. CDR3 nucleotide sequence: TGTGCCAGCAGCCTCCGGGACAGCGACTCACCCCTCCACTTT. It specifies CASSLRDSDSPLHF.

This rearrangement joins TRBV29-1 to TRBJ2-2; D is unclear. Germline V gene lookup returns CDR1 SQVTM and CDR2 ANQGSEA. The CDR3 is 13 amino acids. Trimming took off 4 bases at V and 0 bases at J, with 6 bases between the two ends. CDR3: CSVVHPNTGELFF. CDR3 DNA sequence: TGCAGCGTTGTCCATCCGAACACCGGGGAGCTGTTTTTT.

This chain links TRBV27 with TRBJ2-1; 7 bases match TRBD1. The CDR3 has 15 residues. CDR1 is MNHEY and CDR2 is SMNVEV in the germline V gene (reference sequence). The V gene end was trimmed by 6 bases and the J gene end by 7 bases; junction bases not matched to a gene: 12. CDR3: CASRHRDRSRNEQFF. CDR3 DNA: TGTGCCAGCAGACACCGGGACAGATCGCGAAATGAGCAGTTCTTC.

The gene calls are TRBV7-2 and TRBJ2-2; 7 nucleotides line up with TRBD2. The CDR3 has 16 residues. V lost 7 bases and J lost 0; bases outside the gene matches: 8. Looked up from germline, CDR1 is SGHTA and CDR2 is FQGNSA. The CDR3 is CASTLPGTTNTGELFF. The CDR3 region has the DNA TGTGCCAGCACACTTCCCGGGACTACGAACACCGGGGAGCTGTTTTTT.